This TCR beta chain was recorded in a study of T cell clonotyping in hematopoietic cell transplantation. A remark on this clone: Its antigen is as yet unknown.

Study-wide findings and caveats: Recipient TCR diversity dropped after transplant; expanded clonotypes rose from day 30 to 180.

Sequencing used immunoSEQ multiplex PCR; TCRdb keeps in-frame clones, though not all of them. Among roughly 28,000 clones listed, about 92% were seen once. Unmatched junction bases numbered 7, after V lost 2 bases and J lost 5 bases. The CDR3 runs to 16 residues. Germline loops: CDR1 MGHRA, CDR2 YSYEKL. The time point here: recipient sample about 28 days before transplant, after cytoreduction. The sequencing here drew on peripheral blood mononuclear cells, taken before stem cell transplant. V is TRBV4-1 and J is TRBJ2-3; the match to TRBD2 covers 10 bases. This receptor was obtained from a man aged 45 to 65 with acute myeloid leukemia. Some clones in this sample may be carry-over from other donors' samples. CDR3 residues: CASSQSGRAVGDTQYF. In nucleotides, the CDR3 is TGCGCCAGCAGCCAAAGCGGGAGGGCCGTGGGAGATACGCAGTATTTT.